These 21 T cell receptor beta chains came from one sample sequenced in a study of regulatory T cells in long-lasting Graves disease. Building of the TCR beta libraries involved iRepertoire HTBI primers and Arm-PCR of CDR3 regions. From the multiplex PCR reads, TCRdb called clonotypes with MiXCR, one entry per CDR3 protein. The sample lists some 420,000 distinct CDR3 sequences, under 25% occurring once. Noted time point: persistent/refractory GD, antithyroid drugs over 5 years with positive TRAb. PBMCs provided the RNA from which the TCR library was made. The material sequenced was peripheral blood mononuclear cells (PBMCs), taken when the disease was refractory, from a patient treated with antithyroid drugs. Receptors originate from a female donor with Graves disease.

Ten or more counts support this clonotype. The chain links TRBV7-2 to TRBJ2-7; 10 bases align to TRBD2. V shed 4 bases and J 6 bases; nucleotides not matched to a gene: 9. Germline V gene data show CDR1 as SGHTA and CDR2 as FQGNSA. This CDR3 has 15 residues. The CDR3 sequence is CASSSRTSGGSEQYF. The CDR3 DNA follows: TGTGCCAGCAGCTCGCGGACTAGCGGTGGTTCCGAGCAGTACTTC.

As regards this clonotype: A much larger clone sits a single nucleotide away, making a read error possible. The J gene is TRBJ1-4, the V gene TRBV2, with D perhaps matching TRBD1 (6 bases). The CDR3 runs 16 residues. Looked up from germline, CDR1 is SNHLY and CDR2 is FYNNEI. In nucleotides, the CDR3 is TGTGCCAGCAGCGGCCAGGGGCCAGCAACTAATGAAAAACTGTCTTTT. Protein: CASSGQGPATNEKLSF.

Comment on this clonotype: A read error may produce the germline difference seen at one junction end. The rearrangement links TRBV15 to TRBJ2-7; D is uncertain. This CDR3 is 13 amino acids long. The germline gives CDR1 LNHNV, CDR2 YYDKDF (reference sequence). CDR3 in DNA: TGTGCCACCAGCAGAGACCGGTCTCTCGAGCAGCACTTC. Protein product: CATSRDRSLEQHF. The full variable domain, its missing parts supplied by reference TRBV15 and TRBJ2-7, is DAMVIQNPRYQVTQFGKPVTLSCSQTLNHNVMYWYQQKSSQAPKLLFHYYDKDFNNEADTPDNFQSRRPNTSFCFLDIRSPGLGDTAMYLCATSRDRSLEQHFGPGTRLTVT.

The rearrangement uses TRBV6-2 or TRBV6-3 and TRBJ2-6; D is perhaps TRBD1 (6 bases). Trimming removed 10 bases from V and 7 bases from J, with 20 bases in between. Germline V gives CDR1 MNHEY, CDR2 SVGEGT. The CDR3 sequence is 15 residues long. CDR3 DNA sequence: TGTGCCACCCAGGCCGAAACAGGGACCGCCAACGTCCTGACTTTC. The encoded protein is CATQAETGTANVLTF.

The chain is built from TRBV19 and TRBJ2-7; D is ambiguous. Germline V lookup: CDR1 LNHDA, CDR2 SQIVND (reference sequence). Trimming left V 1 base short and J 4 bases short, with 11 bases between. CDR3 length equals 14 residues. The CDR3 sequence: CASSIGRGVYEQYF. The CDR3 DNA sequence: TGTGCCAGTAGTATAGGTAGAGGCGTATACGAGCAGTACTTC. The variable domain in full, with the rest retrieved from reference TRBV19 and TRBJ2-7, is DGGITQSPKYLFRKEGQNVTLSCEQNLNHDAMYWYRQDPGQGLRLIYYSQIVNDFQKGDIAEGYSVSREKKESFPLTVTSAQKNPTAFYLCASSIGRGVYEQYFGPGTRLTVT.

This chain uses TRBV5-1 with TRBJ1-5; TRBD1 aligns across 8 bases. The CDR3 spans 16 residues. Germline V gene lookup returns CDR1 SGHRS and CDR2 YFSETQ. With 2 bases clipped from V and 0 bases from J, the junction kept 4 bases outside the gene matches. The CDR3 protein is CASSLTGGSSNQPQHF. In DNA, the CDR3 is TGCGCCAGCAGCTTAACAGGGGGTTCTAGCAATCAGCCCCAGCATTTT.

This clonotype was detected only a few times. The rearrangement links TRBV10-3 to TRBJ2-3, with D unresolved. Trimming left V 5 bases short and J 2 bases short, with 2 bases between. Per germline, CDR1 ENHRY and CDR2 SYGVKD. This CDR3 is 11 amino acids long. The chain's CDR3 is CAISNTDTQYF. Here the CDR3 DNA reads TGTGCCATCAGTAACACAGATACGCAGTATTTT.

This clonotype was counted at least ten times. The CDR3 loop is CASTQDRGQAETQYF. CDR3 sequence (DNA): TGTGCCAGCACCCAAGACAGGGGGCAGGCGGAGACCCAGTACTTC. The chain carries TRBV2 and TRBJ2-5, with 10 bases matching TRBD1. Germline values: CDR1 SNHLY, CDR2 FYNNEI. This CDR3 has 15 amino acids. Unmatched junction bases numbered 10, after V lost 7 bases and J lost 5 bases. The variable domain in full, with the rest retrieved from reference TRBV2 and TRBJ2-5, is EPEVTQTPSHQVTQMGQEVILRCVPISNHLYFYWYRQILGQKVEFLVSFYNNEISEKSEIFDDQFSVERPDGSNFTLKIRSTKLEDSAMYFCASTQDRGQAETQYFGPGTRLLVL.

The CDR3 region is CSAAPLDGTNYGYTF. The CDR3 DNA sequence: TGCAGTGCTGCCCCGTTGGACGGTACTAACTATGGCTACACCTTC. The chain links TRBV20-1 to TRBJ1-2; no reliable D call. V gave up 5 bases and J gave up 0 bases, with 16 bases separating them. The germline CDR1 and CDR2 sequences are DFQATT and SNEGSKA (reference sequence). The CDR3 runs 15 residues.

This chain uses TRBV20-1 with TRBJ1-1; TRBD1 might be the D (5 bases). Germline lookup yields CDR1 DFQATT and CDR2 SNEGSKA (reference sequence). Trimming removed 0 bases from V and 4 bases from J, with 12 bases in between. This CDR3 contains 14 residues. This CDR3 is CSAREAGRGTEAFF. In DNA, the CDR3 is TGCAGTGCTAGAGAGGCCGGGAGGGGCACTGAAGCTTTCTTT.

The J gene is TRBJ1-1, the V gene TRBV29-1; no definite D call. This CDR3 is built from 10 residues. The V end lost 2 bases, the J end lost 6 bases, and 4 bases lay between the germline ends. Germline V gives CDR1 SQVTM, CDR2 ANQGSEA. CDR3 coding DNA: TGCAGCGTTGAAAGCCCTGAAGCTTTCTTT. Translation: CSVESPEAFF.

This clonotype was counted many times. The CDR3 protein is CASTGLNQPQHF. As DNA, the CDR3 is TGTGCCAGCACCGGACTCAATCAGCCCCAGCATTTT. V is TRBV6-1 and J is TRBJ1-5, with D unclear. The CDR3 totals 12 residues. V gave up 7 bases and J gave up 3 bases, with 7 bases separating them. Germline CDR1 MNHNS, CDR2 SASEGT.

This clonotype has only a few counts. The gene calls are TRBV20-1 and TRBJ2-5; D could derive from TRBD1 or TRBD2 (7 bases each). Germline CDR1 and CDR2: DFQATT and SNEGSKA (reference sequence). Trimming removed 0 bases at V and 5 bases at J, with 13 bases between. The CDR3 contains 14 residues. The chain's CDR3 is CSARDYRGGETQYF. In DNA, the CDR3 is TGCAGTGCTAGAGATTACAGGGGAGGGGAGACCCAGTACTTC.

As concerns this clonotype: This clone may be a read error of a much larger clone one base away. This rearrangement joins TRBV12-3 or TRBV12-4 to TRBJ1-1; no definite D call. CDR3 size: 14 residues. Written as DNA, the CDR3 is TGTGCCAGCAGCCCCCTTCGGCCTAACACTGAAGCTCTCTTT. The encoded protein is CASSPLRPNTEALF.

This clonotype has just a few counts. The chain combines TRBV20-1 with TRBJ2-5, with TRBD2 matching over 9 bases. The CDR3 consists of 16 residues. V trimming: 1 base; J trimming: 5 bases; junction bases outside the gene matches: 11. Germline V gene sequence: CDR1 DFQATT, CDR2 SNEGSKA (reference sequence). CDR3: CSARVGWREGQETQYF. The CDR3 DNA sequence: TGCAGTGCTAGAGTGGGTTGGCGGGAGGGCCAGGAGACCCAGTACTTC.

This clonotype came up many times. The V and J genes are TRBV29-1 and TRBJ2-7; 7 nucleotides align to TRBD1. The CDR3 loop spans 12 amino acids. Germline V gene sequence: CDR1 SQVTM, CDR2 ANQGSEA. The V and J ends lost 4 bases and 5 bases, in that order; junction bases with no gene match: 5. The DNA of the CDR3 is TGCAGCGTTGGACAGGGAAGGAACGAGCAGTACTTC. Its protein is CSVGQGRNEQYF.

This clonotype has only a few counts. The J gene is TRBJ1-3, the V gene TRBV7-2, with D hard to call. CDR3 length equals 15 residues. From germline, CDR1 is SGHTA and CDR2 FQGNSA. V lost 5 bases and J 4 bases, leaving 15 bases between the germline ends. The CDR3 coding sequence is TGTGCCAGCAGCACTCCGACAATGGCCGGAAACACCATATATTTT. The encoded protein is CASSTPTMAGNTIYF.

In its sample, this clonotype was seen a few times. The chain employs TRBV5-1 and TRBJ2-2; 9 positions agree with TRBD1. The trim removed 4 bases at V and 7 bases at J, leaving 5 bases unmatched. This CDR3 is 14 amino acids long. Germline CDR1 SGHRS, CDR2 YFSETQ. The CDR3, as DNA: TGCGCCAGCAGCCCGTTGGACAGGGGCGGGGAGCTGTTTTTT. It specifies CASSPLDRGGELFF.

About this clonotype: This may arise from a read error, as a much more abundant clone is one base away. V is TRBV12-3 or TRBV12-4 and J is TRBJ1-1; weak D call: TRBD1 (5 bases). The CDR3 runs to 14 residues. CDR3 bases: TGTGCCAGCAGCTCGGGGGGGATGAACACTGAAGCTTCCTTT. As protein: CASSSGGMNTEASF.

This clonotype has only one observation. This chain links TRBV7-2 with TRBJ2-3, with D maybe TRBD1 (6 bases). V shed 1 base and J shed 14 bases, with 22 bases lying between them. Germline values: CDR1 SGHTA, CDR2 FQGNSA. This CDR3 is 15 amino acids long. The CDR3 spells CASSLGHGDTLISYF. CDR3 DNA sequence: TGTGCCAGCAGCTTAGGTCACGGGGACACCTTAATTTCGTATTTT.

This clonotype was counted only a few times. The genes are TRBV6-1 and TRBJ2-2; TRBD2 matches 10 bases. Germline V gives CDR1 MNHNS, CDR2 SASEGT. This CDR3 is 16 amino acids long. Germline trimming cut 5 bases from V and 3 bases from J; bases unmatched to any gene: 6. The CDR3 bases are TGTGCCAGCAGTACCTCCGGGACTAGCGACACCGGGGAGCTGTTTTTT. The encoded protein is CASSTSGTSDTGELFF.